The T cell receptor (beta chain) described here comes from a study of T cell repertoires in cytomegalovirus infection. About the study: Both recently identified HLA-C-restricted and well-studied HLA-B-restricted CMV epitopes were used in the study. Indications came from public TCR beta signatures; they pointed to CMV infection and to a matching HLA type.

CDR3 length: 13 amino acids. Deletions cut 3 bases from V and 3 bases from J, with 6 bases between. Germline V lookup: CDR1 MNHEY, CDR2 SMNVEV (reference sequence). Study results and limitations: The study identified carriers of CMV plus the relevant HLA from cumulative public TCR beta family frequency. HLA-C-restricted, CMV-specific TCR beta clonotypes were dominant ex vivo.

This clonotype was counted many times. Its antigen is unknown. TCRdb recomputed calls from the reads with MiXCR, one row per CDR3 protein. This sample has about 150,000 distinct CDR3 sequences; about 31% occur once, and the top ten carry roughly half. The receptor comes from a human donor in good health (CMV status not recorded). Some clones in this sample may be carry-over from other donors' samples. The rearrangement links TRBV27 to TRBJ1-3; D uncertain. This specimen was CD8+ T cells from cultured PBMCs, taken from culture after CMV antigen stimulation. The CDR3, as DNA: TGTGCCAGCAGTTTGGGCGGTGGAAACACCATATATTTT. It translates to CASSLGGGNTIYF.